The clone carrying this T cell receptor beta chain was detected ten times or more. TCR beta CDR3 region amplification was performed from RNA transcripts. With the HTBI primer set, the TCR CDR3 went through a first round of RT-PCR. Via MiXCR, TCRdb re-called the multiplex PCR reads, giving one row per CDR3 protein. The table includes around 260,000 distinct CDR3 sequences, approximately 26% detected once. This sample stems from a study of T cells in Graves' hyperthyroidism and ophthalmopathy. Sequencing was performed on blood. The sequence was collected from a man between 35 and 55 years old with Graves' hyperthyroidism that later progressed to Graves' ophthalmopathy.

The CDR3 DNA reads as TGCGCCAGCAGCACCGATGGACAGGGCAACACTGAAGCTTTCTTT. Its translation: CASSTDGQGNTEAFF. The rearrangement uses TRBV5-1 and TRBJ1-1, with TRBD1 identical over 8 bases. Germline V gives CDR1 SGHRS, CDR2 YFSETQ. This CDR3 spans 15 amino acids. Trimming took 4 bases from V and 2 from J; bases not matched to a gene: 7.